Given below is one T cell receptor (beta chain) in context. Its antigen is undetermined. Some clones are missing from TCRdb's copy, which holds only in-frame ones; the method was immunoSEQ multiplex PCR. The data contain fewer than 25,000 clones, under 85% of them singletons. This specimen comes from a study of T cell clonotyping in hematopoietic cell transplantation. Study-wide points: After transplant, recipient diversity fell while pathologically expanded clonotypes grew through day 180. Broader posttransplant TCR repertoire diversity was predicted by graft donor and pretransplant recipient Inverse Simpson Index values. Few recipient clonotypes overlapped donors; over 95% were de novo at given depth.

The CDR3 spans 13 residues. CDR1 SGHTA and CDR2 FQGNSA come from the germline V gene. V gave up 5 bases and J gave up 7 bases, with 14 bases separating them. The sequence came from a man aged 55 to 69 in good health. Some clones in this sample may be carry-over from other donors' samples. The rearrangement links TRBV7-2 to TRBJ1-2, with no clear D. Sequencing used peripheral blood mononuclear cells. Here the CDR3 reads CASSASGNLGYTF. The CDR3 DNA reads TGTGCCAGCAGCGCCTCGGGCAATCTTGGCTACACCTTC.